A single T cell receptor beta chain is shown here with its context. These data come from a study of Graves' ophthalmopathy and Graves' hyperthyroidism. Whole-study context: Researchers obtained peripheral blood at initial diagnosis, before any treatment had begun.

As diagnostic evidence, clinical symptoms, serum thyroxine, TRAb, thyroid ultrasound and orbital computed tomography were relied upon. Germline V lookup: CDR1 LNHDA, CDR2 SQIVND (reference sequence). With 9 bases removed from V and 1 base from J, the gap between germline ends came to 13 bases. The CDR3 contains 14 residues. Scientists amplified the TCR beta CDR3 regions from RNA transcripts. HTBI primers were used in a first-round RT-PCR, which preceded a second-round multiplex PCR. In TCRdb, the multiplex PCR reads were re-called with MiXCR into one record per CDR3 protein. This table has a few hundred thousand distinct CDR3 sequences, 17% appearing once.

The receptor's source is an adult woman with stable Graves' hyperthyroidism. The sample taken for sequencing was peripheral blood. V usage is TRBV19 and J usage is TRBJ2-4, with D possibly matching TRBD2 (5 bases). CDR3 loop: CASQGGTAKNIQYF. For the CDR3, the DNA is TGTGCCAGCCAAGGAGGAACGGCCAAAAACATTCAGTACTTC.